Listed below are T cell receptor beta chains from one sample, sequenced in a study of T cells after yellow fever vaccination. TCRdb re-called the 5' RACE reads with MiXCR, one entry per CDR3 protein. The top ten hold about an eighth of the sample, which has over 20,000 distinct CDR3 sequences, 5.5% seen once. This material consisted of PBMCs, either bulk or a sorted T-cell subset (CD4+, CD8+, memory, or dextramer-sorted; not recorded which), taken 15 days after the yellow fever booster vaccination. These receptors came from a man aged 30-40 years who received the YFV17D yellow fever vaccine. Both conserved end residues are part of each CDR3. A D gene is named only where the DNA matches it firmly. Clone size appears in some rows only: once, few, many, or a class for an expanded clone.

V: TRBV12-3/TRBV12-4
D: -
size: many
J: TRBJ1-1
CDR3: CASSPGQINTEAFF
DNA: TGTGCCAGCAGCCCTGGACAGATAAACACTGAAGCTTTCTTT

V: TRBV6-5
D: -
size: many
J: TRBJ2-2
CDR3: CASSYSKGWGTGELFF
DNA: TGTGCCAGCAGTTACTCGAAAGGTTGGGGCACCGGGGAGCTGTTTTTT

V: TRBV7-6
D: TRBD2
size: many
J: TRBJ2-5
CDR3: CASSLAGGQETQYF
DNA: TGTGCCAGCAGCTTAGCGGGGGGGCAAGAGACCCAGTACTTC

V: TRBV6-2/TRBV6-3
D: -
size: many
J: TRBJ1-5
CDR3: CASSYSAGTQPQHF
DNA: TGTGCCAGCAGTTACTCGGCAGGGACACAGCCCCAGCATTTT

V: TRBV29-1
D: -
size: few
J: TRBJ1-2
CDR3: CSVEIPGMDYGYTF
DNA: TGCAGCGTTGAAATCCCCGGGATGGACTATGGCTACACCTTC

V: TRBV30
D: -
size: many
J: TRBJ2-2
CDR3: CAWRRTNTGELFF
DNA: TGTGCCTGGCGACGGACGAACACCGGGGAGCTGTTTTTT

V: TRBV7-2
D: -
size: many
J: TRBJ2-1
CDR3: CASSPQGGISYNEQFF
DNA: TGTGCCAGCAGCCCCCAGGGCGGGATCTCCTACAATGAGCAGTTCTTC

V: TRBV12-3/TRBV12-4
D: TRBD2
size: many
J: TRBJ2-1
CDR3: CASSFTSGTDEQFF
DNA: TGTGCCAGCAGTTTTACTAGCGGGACTGATGAGCAGTTCTTC

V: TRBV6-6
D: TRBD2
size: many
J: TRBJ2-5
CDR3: CASSYSSGTSRETQYF
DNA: TGTGCCAGCAGTTACTCGAGTGGGACTAGCAGGGAGACCCAGTACTTC

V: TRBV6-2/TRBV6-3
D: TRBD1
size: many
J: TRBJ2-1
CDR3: CASKTGTGELGEQFF
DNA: TGTGCCAGCAAGACCGGGACAGGGGAGTTAGGGGAGCAGTTCTTC

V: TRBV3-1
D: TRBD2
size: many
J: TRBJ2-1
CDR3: CASSRGGSYNEQFF
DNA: TGTGCCAGCAGCCGGGGGGGGTCCTACAATGAGCAGTTCTTC

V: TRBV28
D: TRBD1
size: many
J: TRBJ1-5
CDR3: CASRGQGGQPQHF
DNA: TGTGCCAGCAGAGGACAGGGAGGTCAGCCCCAGCATTTT

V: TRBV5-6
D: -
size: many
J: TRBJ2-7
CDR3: CASSPPGWNEQYF
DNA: TGTGCCAGCAGCCCCCCCGGTTGGAACGAGCAGTACTTC

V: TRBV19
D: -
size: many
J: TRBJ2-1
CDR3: CASSRSFNEQFF
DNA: TGTGCCAGTAGCCGTAGTTTTAATGAGCAGTTCTTC

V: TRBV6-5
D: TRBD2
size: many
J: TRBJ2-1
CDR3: CASKWTSGSYEQFF
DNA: TGTGCCAGCAAATGGACTAGCGGGAGCTATGAGCAGTTCTTC

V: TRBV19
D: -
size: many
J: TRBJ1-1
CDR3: CASSIYNSPMNTEAFF
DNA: TGTGCCAGTAGTATTTACAACAGTCCGATGAACACTGAAGCTTTCTTT

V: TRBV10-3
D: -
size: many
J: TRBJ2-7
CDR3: CAISEPRQVPYEQYF
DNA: TGTGCCATCAGTGAGCCTCGACAAGTACCCTACGAGCAGTACTTC

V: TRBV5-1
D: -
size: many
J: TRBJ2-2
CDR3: CASSLEAVTGELFF
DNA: TGCGCCAGCAGCTTGGAGGCGGTCACCGGGGAGCTGTTTTTT

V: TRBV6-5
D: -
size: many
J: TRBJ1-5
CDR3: CASSYSQPYSNQPQHF
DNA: TGTGCCAGCAGTTACTCGCAGCCATATAGCAATCAGCCCCAGCATTTT

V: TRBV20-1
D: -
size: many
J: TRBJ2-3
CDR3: CSARRGRWGTDTQYF
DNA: TGCAGTGCTAGAAGGGGCAGGTGGGGAACAGATACGCAGTATTTT

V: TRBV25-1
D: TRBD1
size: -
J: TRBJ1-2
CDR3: CASSEAGQRIYTF
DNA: TGTGCCAGCAGTGAAGCGGGACAGCGAATCTACACCTTC

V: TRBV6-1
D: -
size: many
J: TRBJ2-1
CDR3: CASSKRSLGSNEQFF
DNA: TGTGCCAGCAGTAAGCGGTCCTTGGGTAGTAATGAGCAGTTCTTC

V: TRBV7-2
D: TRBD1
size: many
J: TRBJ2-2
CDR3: CASSLDRGSTGELFF
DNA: TGTGCCAGCAGCTTAGACAGGGGAAGCACCGGGGAGCTGTTTTTT

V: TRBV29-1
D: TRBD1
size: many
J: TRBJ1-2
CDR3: CSADGQAGYTF
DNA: TGCAGCGCGGACGGACAGGCAGGCTACACCTTC

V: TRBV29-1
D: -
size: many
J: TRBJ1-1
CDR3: CSVETTMNTEAFF
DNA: TGCAGCGTTGAGACAACTATGAACACTGAAGCTTTCTTT

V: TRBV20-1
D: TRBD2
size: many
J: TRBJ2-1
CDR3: CSARIPGGGHEQFF
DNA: TGCAGTGCTAGGATCCCCGGGGGGGGGCATGAGCAGTTCTTC

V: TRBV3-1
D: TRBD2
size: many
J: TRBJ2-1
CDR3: CASSQYRAGEQFF
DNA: TGTGCCAGCAGCCAATACCGAGCGGGAGAGCAGTTCTTC

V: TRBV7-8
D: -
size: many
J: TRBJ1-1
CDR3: CASSLVWDKTLNTEAFF
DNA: TGTGCCAGCAGCTTAGTCTGGGACAAGACGCTCAACACTGAAGCTTTCTTT

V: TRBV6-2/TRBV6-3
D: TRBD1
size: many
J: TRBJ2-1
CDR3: CASSPDTGAPMEQFF
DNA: TGTGCCAGCAGTCCCGATACAGGGGCCCCTATGGAGCAGTTCTTC

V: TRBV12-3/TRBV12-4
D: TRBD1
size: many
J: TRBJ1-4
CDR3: CASSRAGGEKLFF
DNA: TGTGCCAGCAGTAGGGCAGGGGGAGAAAAACTGTTTTTT

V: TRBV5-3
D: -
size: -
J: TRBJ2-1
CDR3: CARSPTLGDNEQFF
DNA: TGTGCCAGAAGCCCCACGCTAGGTGACAATGAGCAGTTCTTC

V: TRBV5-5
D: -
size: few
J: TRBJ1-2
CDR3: CASSLAGYPGYTF
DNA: TGTGCCAGCAGCTTGGCTGGGTATCCTGGCTACACCTTC

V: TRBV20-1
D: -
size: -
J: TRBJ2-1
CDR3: CSARGRYSRNEQFF
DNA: TGCAGTGCTAGAGGGAGATACTCCCGGAATGAGCAGTTCTTC

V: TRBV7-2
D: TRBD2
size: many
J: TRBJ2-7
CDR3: CASSGTSGVVSYEQYF
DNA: TGTGCCAGCAGCGGGACTAGCGGGGTGGTTTCCTACGAGCAGTACTTC

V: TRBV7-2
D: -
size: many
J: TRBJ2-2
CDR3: CASSLEGYTGELFF
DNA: TGTGCCAGCAGCTTGGAAGGGTACACCGGGGAGCTGTTTTTT

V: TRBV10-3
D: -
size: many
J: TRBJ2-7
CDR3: CAISGQGMYEQYF
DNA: TGTGCCATCTCTGGGCAGGGCATGTACGAGCAGTACTTC

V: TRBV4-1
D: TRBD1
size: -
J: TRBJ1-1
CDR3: CASSHADRDFSEAFF
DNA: TGCGCCAGCAGCCATGCGGACAGGGATTTTTCTGAAGCTTTCTTT

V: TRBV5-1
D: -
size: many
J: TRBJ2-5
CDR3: CASSLDWVTQYF
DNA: TGCGCCAGCAGCTTGGATTGGGTGACCCAGTACTTC

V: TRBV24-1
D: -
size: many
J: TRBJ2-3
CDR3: CATREGDAGAIDTQYF
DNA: TGTGCCACCAGGGAGGGGGACGCGGGAGCGATAGATACGCAGTATTTT

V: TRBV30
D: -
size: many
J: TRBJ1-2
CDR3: CAWIGGSGQGGYTF
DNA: TGTGCCTGGATAGGTGGCTCCGGGCAGGGCGGCTACACCTTC

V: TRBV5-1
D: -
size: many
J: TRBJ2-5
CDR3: CASSLTGLQETQYF
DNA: TGCGCCAGCAGCTTGACGGGTTTGCAAGAGACCCAGTACTTC

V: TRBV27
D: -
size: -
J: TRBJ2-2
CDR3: CASGPTNTGELFF
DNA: TGTGCCAGCGGTCCGACCAACACCGGGGAGCTGTTTTTT

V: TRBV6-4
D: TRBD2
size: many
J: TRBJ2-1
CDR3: CASGTPGQGRSGRAKSDNEQFF
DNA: TGTGCCAGCGGAACTCCAGGACAGGGTCGAAGCGGGAGGGCCAAGTCGGACAATGAGCAGTTCTTC

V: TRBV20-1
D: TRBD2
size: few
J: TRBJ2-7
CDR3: CSARSDGAGRYEQYF
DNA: TGCAGTGCTAGATCGGACGGAGCGGGACGTTACGAGCAGTACTTC

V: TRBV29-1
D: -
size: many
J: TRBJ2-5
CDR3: CSAKPGDETQYF
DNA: TGCAGCGCCAAACCGGGTGATGAGACCCAGTACTTC